This T cell receptor (beta chain) was profiled in a study of human T cells and chemical hapten exposure. Study overall: Application of 0.01% DPC to the upper back was done by patch test, with a reading at 6 days.

Time point specified: pre-sensitization, week 0. As to treatment: therapeutic diphenylcyclopropenone sensitization with weekly scalp DPC. This CDR3 region has 18 residues. V was clipped by 5 bases and J by 1 base; unmatched bases: 13. Germline V gives CDR1 SGHAT, CDR2 FQNNGV. MiXCR, applied by TCRdb to the RACE reads, yields one record per CDR3 protein. The sample consists of about 53,000 distinct CDR3 sequences, more than 7.5% of them appearing once. The chain is built from TRBV11-2 and TRBJ2-1; 8 bases are a match to TRBD2. The origin of this receptor is a man in his forties with alopecia areata. Some clones in this sample may be carry-over from other donors' samples. The material was whole blood, obtained in connection with sensitization to the hapten diphenylcyclopropenone (DPC). The CDR3 spells CASSPRASGPWSYNEQFF. CDR3 nucleotides: TGTGCCAGCAGCCCCCGGGCTAGCGGGCCATGGTCCTACAATGAGCAGTTCTTC. Combining the CDR3 with reference TRBV11-2 and TRBJ2-1 gives the whole variable domain EAGVAQSPRYKIIEKRQSVAFWCNPISGHATLYWYQQILGQGPKLLIQFQNNGVVDDSQLPKDRFSAERLKGVDSTLKIQPAKLEDSAVYLCASSPRASGPWSYNEQFFGPGTRLTVL.